The rows below give T cell receptor beta chains drawn from one sample of a study of cytomegalovirus exposure and HLA in healthy donors. The repertoire was sequenced with immunoSEQ multiplex PCR; TCRdb's copy has only in-frame clones and lacks some. This table has 150,000 to 200,000 clones, more than 75% appearing once. The sample taken for sequencing was PBMCs. The receptors were gathered from a woman aged 50 to 60 in good health and CMV-seropositive. CDR3s include the opening cysteine and the closing phenylalanine or tryptophan. The D gene is left open where the match is weak. Only some rows state a clone size, as once, few, many or a class for expanded clones.

D gene	J gene	CDR3 length	clone size	V gene	CDR3 protein	CDR3 DNA
TRBD2	TRBJ2-5	19	.	TRBV5-1	CASYLQLLGLAGGQETQYF	TGCGCCAGCTATCTCCAGCTACTCGGACTAGCGGGGGGCCAAGAGACCCAGTACTTC
.	TRBJ1-5	19	.	TRBV23-1	CASSSLKGRGFFSNQPQHF	TGCGCCAGCAGTTCCCTTAAAGGCAGGGGTTTTTTTAGCAATCAGCCCCAGCATTTT
TRBD1	TRBJ1-6	18	.	TRBV14	CASSQGDSPISYNSPLHF	TGTGCCAGCAGCCAAGGGGACAGCCCAATCTCCTATAATTCACCCCTCCACTTT
TRBD1	TRBJ1-1	13	few	TRBV5-4	CASRDRGETEAFF	TGTGCCAGCAGAGACAGGGGGGAAACTGAAGCTTTCTTT
.	TRBJ1-2	13	.	TRBV19	CASSPRQRNGYTF	TGTGCCAGTAGCCCGAGACAGCGAAATGGCTACACCTTC
TRBD2	TRBJ2-1	18	once	TRBV14	CASSQDFLAGGGYNEQFF	TGTGCCAGCAGCCAAGACTTCCTAGCGGGGGGCGGGTACAATGAGCAGTTCTTC
.	TRBJ1-4	13	.	TRBV6-1	CASRQITNEKLFF	TGTGCCAGCCGACAGATAACTAATGAAAAACTGTTTTTT
TRBD2	TRBJ2-5	17	.	TRBV18	CASSPRSASGGQETQYF	TGTGCCAGCTCACCAAGGTCCGCTAGCGGGGGGCAAGAGACCCAGTACTTC
.	TRBJ1-2	13	once	TRBV6-6	CASSPLGRTGYTF	TGTGCCAGCAGTCCCTTGGGGCGAACAGGCTACACCTTC
.	TRBJ2-3	15	.	TRBV30	CAWRLGGASTDTQYF	TGTGCCTGGAGATTAGGCGGGGCGAGCACAGATACGCAGTATTTT
.	TRBJ2-1	16	.	TRBV19	CASQPVAGRYYNEQFF	TGTGCCAGTCAACCCGTGGCGGGGCGGTACTACAATGAGCAGTTCTTC
TRBD1	TRBJ1-5	17	.	TRBV5-6	CASSDGQGLIGNQPQHF	TGTGCCAGCAGCGATGGACAGGGTCTGATTGGAAATCAGCCCCAGCATTTT
TRBD2	TRBJ2-2	15	.	TRBV4-2	CASSRGTSGEWELFF	TGTGCCAGCAGCCGAGGGACTAGCGGGGAGTGGGAGCTGTTTTTT
TRBD1	TRBJ1-2	15	.	TRBV6-5	CASSRQGARAYGYTF	TGTGCCAGCAGCCGACAGGGGGCGCGAGCCTATGGCTACACCTTC
.	TRBJ2-7	14	.	TRBV12-5	CASGLPFGQDEQYF	TGTGCTAGTGGTTTGCCTTTCGGACAAGACGAGCAGTACTTC
.	TRBJ2-2	16	.	TRBV7-9	CASSFIPGLGTGELFF	TGTGCCAGCAGCTTTATACCGGGACTGGGGACCGGGGAGCTGTTTTTT
.	TRBJ2-7	15	.	TRBV5-6	CASSPGQFGSDEQYF	TGTGCCAGCAGCCCGGGACAATTCGGTTCCGACGAGCAGTACTTC
.	TRBJ2-1	16	.	TRBV5-1	CASSPTGTTKGGEQFF	TGCGCCAGCAGCCCGACCGGGACAACCAAGGGTGGTGAGCAGTTCTTC